This T cell receptor beta chain was profiled in a study of OX40 agonist ivuxolimab in advanced cancers. Study-wide background: Enrolled patients in dose escalation had cancers that were hepatocellular carcinoma, melanoma, renal cell or head and neck cancer. Averaging roughly 60 years in age, with a range of about 20 to 90, the cohort was approximately 87% male. Eligibility admitted prior anti-PD-1, anti-PD-L1 or anti-CTLA-4 therapy; about 40% had some. Overall study results and limits: The study observed clonal expansion of CD4+ and CD8+ blood T cells by week 6 at 0.1 to 3.0 mg/kg.

Germline assignment: CDR1 SQVTM and CDR2 ANQGSEA. The CDR3 covers 13 residues. After removal of 7 bases from V and 2 bases from J, the junction contained 5 bases not matched to a gene. This clone was detected once. Antigen specificity is unknown. Generated by immunoSEQ multiplex PCR, the TCRdb table keeps only in-frame clones and is missing some. The sample comprises under 50,000 clones, 70% to 90% of which are singletons, and over 0.3% rests with the top ten. This material consisted of CD4+ or CD8+ T cells sorted from blood, taken in a trial of the OX40 agonist ivuxolimab. This chain connects TRBV29-1 to TRBJ1-1; 9 nucleotides align to TRBD1. The origin of this receptor is an adult with an advanced solid tumor such as melanoma, head and neck, liver or kidney cancer. CDR3 in amino acids: CSASTGGNTEAFF. CDR3 bases: TGCAGCGCTTCGACAGGGGGAAACACTGAAGCTTTCTTT. Drawing the rest from reference TRBV29-1 and TRBJ1-1, the complete variable domain is SAVISQKPSRDICQRGTSLTIQCQVDSQVTMMFWYRQQPGQSLTLIATANQGSEATYESGFVIDKFPISRPNLTFSTLTVSNMSPEDSSIYLCSASTGGNTEAFFGQGTRLTVV.